These 8 T cell receptor beta chains were sequenced from one sample in a study of CD8 T cells in Susac syndrome. RNA, at about 0.5 to 1 ug, was reverse transcribed with random hexamers. From the immunoSEQ multiplex PCR reads, TCRdb called clonotypes with MiXCR, one entry per CDR3 protein. Here the sample spans about 130,000 distinct CDR3 sequences, approximately 95% being singletons. The sequencing sample was made of CD8+ T cells from PBMCs. All receptors come from a human donor with Susac syndrome.

CDR3 region: CSARAVGQETQYF. In DNA form, the CDR3 reads TGCAGTGCTAGAGCGGTTGGCCAAGAGACCCAGTACTTC. The chain joins TRBV20-1 to TRBJ2-5; D is uncertain. CDR1 DFQATT and CDR2 SNEGSKA come from the germline V gene (reference sequence). The CDR3 spans 13 residues. Trimming left V 1 base short and J 1 base short, with 7 bases between.

This clonotype was seen only once. The chain carries TRBV20-1 and TRBJ1-5; D is ambiguous. Trimming took off 6 bases at V and 0 bases at J, with 9 bases between the two ends. Looked up from germline, CDR1 is DFQATT and CDR2 is SNEGSKA (reference sequence). The CDR3 is 13 residues long. The CDR3 DNA is TGCAGTGCCTCGGGATTTAGCAATCAGCCCCAGCATTTT. The encoded protein is CSASGFSNQPQHF.

The count of this clonotype is one. The rearrangement uses TRBV6-5 and TRBJ2-1; D tentatively fits TRBD1 or TRBD2 (5 bases each). CDR3 length: 15 residues. CDR1 and CDR2 (germline): MNHEY, SVGAGI. Trimming pared 2 bases from V and 3 bases from J, leaving 11 bases between. CDR3 sequence: CASSYEGTGYNEQFF. CDR3 sequence (DNA): TGTGCCAGCAGTTACGAGGGGACGGGCTACAATGAGCAGTTCTTC.

The V call is TRBV2, the J call TRBJ1-2, with D tentatively TRBD1 (5 bases). Germline V gives CDR1 SNHLY, CDR2 FYNNEI. This CDR3 contains 11 residues. Trimming cost V 8 bases and J 7 bases, with 11 bases left between them. The CDR3 here is CASPGGVGYTF. CDR3 coding DNA: TGTGCCAGCCCTGGGGGTGTTGGCTACACCTTC.

This chain links TRBV6-2 or TRBV6-3 with TRBJ2-2; no firm D call. Germline-derived CDR1 and CDR2 are MNHEY and SVGEGT. The ends were cut back, 2 bases at V and 10 bases at J, with 8 bases in the middle. The length of the CDR3 is 12 residues. This CDR3 reads CASSYSVVELFF. CDR3 bases: TGTGCCAGCAGTTACAGCGTCGTGGAGCTGTTTTTT.

The chain uses TRBV6-6 and TRBJ2-5, with TRBD1 matching over 8 bases. The CDR3 loop spans 12 amino acids. The ends lost 5 bases at V and 5 bases at J; junction bases unmatched: 1. CDR1 MNHNY and CDR2 SVGAGI come from the germline V gene (reference sequence). CDR3 DNA: TGTGCCAGCAGTACAGGGGGGGAGACCCAGTACTTC. This encodes CASSTGGETQYF.

Points on this clonotype: One end of the junction fails to match germline, which may point to a read error. CDR3 loop: CASSQGSFNEQFF. The CDR3 DNA follows: TGCGCCAGCAGCCAAGGGTCCTTCAATGAGCAGTTCTTC. The V gene is TRBV4-1, the J gene TRBJ2-1; D unclear. Germline CDR1 and CDR2: MGHRA and YSYEKL. The CDR3 has 13 amino acids.

The J gene is TRBJ1-2, the V gene TRBV9; D ambiguous. V was cut by 5 bases and J by 4 bases, with 21 bases left in between. The CDR3 covers 16 residues. Germline values: CDR1 SGDLS, CDR2 YYNGEE. In DNA, the CDR3 is TGTGCCAGCAGTCATCCCCGTTTAGGAGCTGGCTATGGCTACACCTTC. Translating gives CASSHPRLGAGYGYTF.